A selection of T cell receptor beta chains follows, all from one sample in a study of cytomegalovirus exposure and HLA in healthy donors. This table comes from immunoSEQ multiplex PCR, and its TCRdb copy is limited to in-frame clones, with some not included. In the table there are under 150,000 clones, about 80% of which are singletons. Sequences were obtained from PBMCs. The receptor source for this set is a man aged 25 to 40 in good health and CMV-seronegative. The CDR3 runs from the conserved cysteine through the conserved F or W.

cdr3_aa j_call v_call
CASRLQANEAFF TRBJ1-1 TRBV28
CASSPTNLYEQYF TRBJ2-7 TRBV18
CASKWTQGGEQFF TRBJ2-1 TRBV5-1
CASSQVVAGGGHSDTQYF TRBJ2-3 TRBV5-4
CASRQGRGGNTIYF TRBJ1-3 TRBV6-5
CASSRRGGTEAFF TRBJ1-1 TRBV6-5
CASSPPRANQPQHF TRBJ1-5 TRBV18
CASSQLGLGGSYGYTF TRBJ1-2 TRBV4-1
CASSPDTKIPYEQYF TRBJ2-7 TRBV27
CSVGETGFIVNEQFF TRBJ2-1 TRBV29-1
CASTAGGYTEAFF TRBJ1-1 TRBV2
CASSEIRGSEKLFF TRBJ1-4 TRBV2
CASSRQVNNEQFF TRBJ2-1 TRBV9
CASSRTLTGAYLGTDTQYF TRBJ2-3 TRBV7-2